A single sample gave rise to the 9 T cell receptor beta chains below, sequenced in a study of control samples from healthy donors and cancer patients. Using immunoSEQ multiplex PCR, the repertoire was profiled, and TCRdb retains in-frame clones only, with some absent. The sample shows 100,000 or so clones, more than 75% of them seen only once. The sample consisted of blood. The receptors were sampled from a woman aged 60-70 years in good health.

This clone was seen a single time. The V call is TRBV7-6, the J call TRBJ2-7, with TRBD2 matching over 14 bases. Germline V gene lookup returns CDR1 SGHVS and CDR2 FNYEAQ. With V trimmed by 0 bases and J by 2 bases, 3 bases remained unmatched. The CDR3 has 17 amino acids. CDR3 residues: CASSLAGTSGSTYEQYF. Written as DNA, the CDR3 is TGTGCCAGCAGCTTAGCCGGGACTAGCGGGAGCACCTACGAGCAGTACTTC.

This clone has a single count. This rearrangement joins TRBV6-1 to TRBJ1-5; D is undetermined. The CDR3 is 16 amino acids. Deletions cut 0 bases from V and 9 bases from J, with 18 bases between. Germline CDR1 reads MNHNS; CDR2 reads SASEGT. CDR3: CASSEASSVGARPQHF. The DNA for the CDR3 is TGTGCCAGCAGTGAAGCTTCTTCCGTAGGAGCTCGGCCCCAGCATTTT.

This chain links TRBV24-1 with TRBJ2-3; tentatively, D is TRBD2 (6 bases). V shed 3 bases and J shed 11 bases, with 11 bases lying between them. CDR3 length: 12 amino acids. Germline V gene data show CDR1 as KGHDR and CDR2 as SFDVKD. The CDR3 nucleotides are TGTGCCACCAGTGATCTAGGGAGGAGGCAGTATTTT. The encoded protein is CATSDLGRRQYF.

A single count supports this clone. The chain recombines TRBV6-5 with TRBJ2-1; tentative D call: TRBD2 (5 bases). The CDR3 covers 13 residues. Germline CDR1 is MNHEY and CDR2 is SVGAGI. The ends were cut back, 6 bases at V and 0 bases at J, with 6 bases in the middle. The CDR3 DNA reads TGTGCCAGCAGGAGGGACTCCTACAATGAGCAGTTCTTC. Its translation: CASRRDSYNEQFF.

The chain is built from TRBV24-1 and TRBJ2-1, with 11 bases that match TRBD1. This CDR3 spans 16 amino acids. Germline CDR1 KGHDR, CDR2 SFDVKD. The ends lost 6 bases at V and 6 bases at J; junction bases unmatched: 9. In nucleotides, the CDR3 is TGTGCCACCAGTCACTCCGGGACAGGGGGTTCCAATGAGCAGTTCTTC. As protein: CATSHSGTGGSNEQFF.

This clone has just one count. This rearrangement joins TRBV6-5 to TRBJ2-7; D unclear. V was cut by 0 bases and J by 2 bases, with 14 bases left in between. Germline V gene data show CDR1 as MNHEY and CDR2 as SVGAGI. The CDR3 has 16 amino acids. The CDR3 sequence is CASSYSLAETPYEQYF. Written as DNA, the CDR3 is TGTGCCAGCAGTTACTCGCTGGCGGAGACGCCCTACGAGCAGTACTTC.

V gene TRBV5-1 combines with J gene TRBJ1-1; D remains ambiguous. Looked up from germline, CDR1 is SGHRS and CDR2 is YFSETQ. Trimming stripped 0 bases from V and 0 bases from J, with 9 bases between. The CDR3 spans 15 residues. The CDR3 coding sequence is TGCGCCAGCAGCTTGGATGAGAACATGAACACTGAAGCTTTCTTT. The encoded protein is CASSLDENMNTEAFF.

V usage is TRBV6-5 and J usage is TRBJ2-5, with D perhaps TRBD1 (6 bases). There are 12 residues in the CDR3. CDR1 MNHEY and CDR2 SVGAGI come from the germline V gene. V was clipped by 5 bases and J by 8 bases, with 12 bases between them. In nucleotides, the CDR3 is TGTGCCAGCAGTCAGCTACAGGGCACCCAGTACTTC. Translation: CASSQLQGTQYF.

The chain uses TRBV4-1 and TRBJ1-4; no reliable D call. The CDR3 loop spans 15 amino acids. V gave up 2 bases and J gave up 1 base, with 8 bases separating them. Germline V CDR1 and CDR2: MGHRA, YSYEKL. The chain's CDR3 is CASSQYRGTNEKLFF. CDR3 nucleotide sequence: TGCGCCAGCAGCCAATACCGGGGAACTAATGAAAAACTGTTTTTT.